The clone carrying this T cell receptor beta chain appeared many times. No antigen is known for it. This entry comes from a study of T cells in Graves' hyperthyroidism and ophthalmopathy. Study-level background: Peripheral blood draws took place at initial diagnosis, ahead of any treatment. Broader study findings: Most thyroid-expanded clonotypes above 0.001 were also found in blood.

The CDR3 extends over 18 amino acids. CDR1 and CDR2 from the germline V gene are MDHEN and SYDVKM. V shed 2 bases and J shed 5 bases, with 24 bases lying between them. Template material for amplifying TCR beta CDR3 regions consisted of RNA transcripts. The HTBI primer set drove a first-round RT-PCR of the TCR CDR3. TCRdb analysed the multiplex PCR reads with MiXCR anew, one entry per CDR3 protein. The sample lists 600,000 to 650,000 distinct CDR3 sequences, roughly 17% seen once, with approximately 3.9% in the top ten. The sequenced material came from blood. The clonotype was recovered from a woman aged 25 to 39 with Graves' hyperthyroidism. The rearrangement joins TRBV28 to TRBJ2-5; D is perhaps TRBD2 (8 bases). The CDR3 coding sequence is TGTGCCAGCAGTTTACCCGACAGGGTGATTAGCGGGGTTGAGACCCAGTACTTC. As protein: CASSLPDRVISGVETQYF.